Listed below are T cell receptor beta chains from one sample, sequenced in a study of T-cell reconstitution after alpha-beta-depleted transplantation in children. Each CDR3 protein gets one entry after TCRdb re-called the PCR reads with MiXCR. The data show about 500,000 distinct CDR3 sequences, 32% seen once. The sequenced sample was PBMCs from the stem cell graft donor, obtained from the stem cell graft. The receptor source for this set is a human donor who donated a stem cell graft to a child with aplastic anemia. Each CDR3 is given with its conserved first and last residue. A D gene is named only where the DNA matches it firmly. The size field is filled for only some rows; it gives once, few, many or a size class.

CDR3 DNA: TGTGCCGGCAGCACACAGACAGGAAATGAAAAACTGTTTTTT
CDR3 protein: CAGSTQTGNEKLFF
J gene: TRBJ1-4
D gene: NA
clone size: NA
V gene: TRBV7-9

CDR3 DNA: TGCGCCAGCAGCCAGGGGGACAGGGGATCTGGAAACACCATATATTTT
CDR3 protein: CASSQGDRGSGNTIYF
J gene: TRBJ1-3
D gene: TRBD1
clone size: once
V gene: TRBV5-1

CDR3 DNA: TGTGCCAGCAGCGTAGAAGGCGGGAGGAAAGATACGCAGTATTTT
CDR3 protein: CASSVEGGRKDTQYF
J gene: TRBJ2-3
D gene: TRBD2
clone size: NA
V gene: TRBV9

CDR3 DNA: TGTGCCAGCAGTGGAAGGACGGGAGCCCCGGACACCTTC
CDR3 protein: CASSGRTGAPDTF
J gene: TRBJ1-2
D gene: NA
clone size: NA
V gene: TRBV12-3/TRBV12-4

CDR3 DNA: TGCGCCAGCAGCTTGGAGCAGGGAGGTCAGCCCCAGCATTTT
CDR3 protein: CASSLEQGGQPQHF
J gene: TRBJ1-5
D gene: NA
clone size: few
V gene: TRBV5-1

CDR3 DNA: TGCAGCGTCACGCTTGACCCTGGACATTCCTACGAGCAGTACTTC
CDR3 protein: CSVTLDPGHSYEQYF
J gene: TRBJ2-7
D gene: NA
clone size: few
V gene: TRBV29-1

CDR3 DNA: TGTGCCAGGGGGGGCGGGGGCTACACTGAAGCTTTCTTT
CDR3 protein: CARGGGGYTEAFF
J gene: TRBJ1-1
D gene: NA
clone size: NA
V gene: TRBV21-1

CDR3 DNA: TGTGCCACCAGCAGAGGCGGGGGAGGAGGCGAGACCCAGTACTTC
CDR3 protein: CATSRGGGGGETQYF
J gene: TRBJ2-5
D gene: TRBD2
clone size: NA
V gene: TRBV15

CDR3 DNA: TGTGCCAGCAGAGGGACAGGGGTATACGAGCAGTACTTC
CDR3 protein: CASRGTGVYEQYF
J gene: TRBJ2-7
D gene: TRBD1
clone size: NA
V gene: TRBV25-1

CDR3 DNA: TGTGCCAGCAGCCGCAGGGGGCTAGAAATAAACACAGATACGCAGTATTTT
CDR3 protein: CASSRRGLEINTDTQYF
J gene: TRBJ2-3
D gene: TRBD1
clone size: few
V gene: TRBV5-8

CDR3 DNA: TGTGCCAGCTCACGCGTGACAGGGGACTTAGCCAAAAACATTCAGTACTTC
CDR3 protein: CASSRVTGDLAKNIQYF
J gene: TRBJ2-4
D gene: TRBD1
clone size: NA
V gene: TRBV18

CDR3 DNA: TGTGCCAGCAGTTTGGAGGGAAGACAGTTCCAGTTCTTC
CDR3 protein: CASSLEGRQFQFF
J gene: TRBJ2-1
D gene: NA
clone size: few
V gene: TRBV27

CDR3 DNA: TGTGCCTGGAGTGTAGGTGTTCTGAGAGACCGGGAGCAGTTCTTC
CDR3 protein: CAWSVGVLRDREQFF
J gene: TRBJ2-1
D gene: NA
clone size: NA
V gene: TRBV30

CDR3 DNA: TGCGCCAGCAGCTTGGCCGGGGGTGTCATGAACACTGAAGCTTTCTTT
CDR3 protein: CASSLAGGVMNTEAFF
J gene: TRBJ1-1
D gene: NA
clone size: NA
V gene: TRBV5-1

CDR3 DNA: TGCGCCAGCAGCTGGGGCTTTAGAGCGGATGGCTACACCTTC
CDR3 protein: CASSWGFRADGYTF
J gene: TRBJ1-2
D gene: NA
clone size: NA
V gene: TRBV5-1

CDR3 DNA: TGTGCCAGCAGTATGACTAGCGGAAGCTCCTACAATGAGCAGTTCTTC
CDR3 protein: CASSMTSGSSYNEQFF
J gene: TRBJ2-1
D gene: TRBD2
clone size: NA
V gene: TRBV28

CDR3 DNA: TGCGCCAGCAGCTTGGAAAGGGGCGAAAAACTGTTTTTT
CDR3 protein: CASSLERGEKLFF
J gene: TRBJ1-4
D gene: NA
clone size: few
V gene: TRBV5-1

CDR3 DNA: TGCAGCGTTGATATTAGCGGAGACCCCTGGGAGACCCAGTACTTC
CDR3 protein: CSVDISGDPWETQYF
J gene: TRBJ2-5
D gene: NA
clone size: few
V gene: TRBV29-1

CDR3 DNA: TGTGCCAGCAGCGTAGAGGACGTCGCTAGCGGGAGTACAGATACGCAGTATTTT
CDR3 protein: CASSVEDVASGSTDTQYF
J gene: TRBJ2-3
D gene: TRBD2
clone size: few
V gene: TRBV9

CDR3 DNA: TGTGCCAGCAGCCGTCGGACTGGAAACTACAATGAGCAGTTCTTC
CDR3 protein: CASSRRTGNYNEQFF
J gene: TRBJ2-1
D gene: NA
clone size: few
V gene: TRBV11-2

CDR3 DNA: TGCGCCAGCAGTGAGTCTGGCATCAGGGTGTATTGGACTGAAGCTTTCTTT
CDR3 protein: CASSESGIRVYWTEAFF
J gene: TRBJ1-1
D gene: NA
clone size: once
V gene: TRBV10-2

CDR3 DNA: TGTGCCAGCAGTTTCACTAGCGGGGGAATAAGCTCCTACAATGAGCAGTTCTTC
CDR3 protein: CASSFTSGGISSYNEQFF
J gene: TRBJ2-1
D gene: TRBD2
clone size: few
V gene: TRBV27

CDR3 DNA: TGCAGCGTTGATCGGCGACCCCAGAATGAAAAACTGTTTTTT
CDR3 protein: CSVDRRPQNEKLFF
J gene: TRBJ1-4
D gene: NA
clone size: few
V gene: TRBV29-1

CDR3 DNA: TGCGCCAGCAGCCACTGGGGGGGTAGCGCCTCCTACAATGAGCAGTTCTTC
CDR3 protein: CASSHWGGSASYNEQFF
J gene: TRBJ2-1
D gene: TRBD2
clone size: NA
V gene: TRBV5-1

CDR3 DNA: TGTGCCAGCAGTAGCAGGGCCCGAAGGGAGACCCAGTACTTC
CDR3 protein: CASSSRARRETQYF
J gene: TRBJ2-5
D gene: NA
clone size: NA
V gene: TRBV28

CDR3 DNA: TGTGCCAGCAGCCCCGGGGGGGTTCCGCAGTATTTT
CDR3 protein: CASSPGGVPQYF
J gene: TRBJ2-3
D gene: TRBD2
clone size: NA
V gene: TRBV28

CDR3 DNA: TGCAGTGCTCGCGGGATAACTATCAAAAACATTCAGTACTTC
CDR3 protein: CSARGITIKNIQYF
J gene: TRBJ2-4
D gene: NA
clone size: NA
V gene: TRBV20-1

CDR3 DNA: TGTGCCAGCAGCTTAAATAATGGACAAAGCGAGACCCAGTACTTC
CDR3 protein: CASSLNNGQSETQYF
J gene: TRBJ2-5
D gene: NA
clone size: NA
V gene: TRBV7-6

CDR3 DNA: TGCAGGGGAGGCAGGGGGGTTAATTCACCCCTCCACTTT
CDR3 protein: CRGGRGVNSPLHF
J gene: TRBJ1-6
D gene: TRBD1
clone size: few
V gene: TRBV29-1

CDR3 DNA: TGTGCCAGCAGCGGTGGACAGGGAGGTGAAGCTTTCTTT
CDR3 protein: CASSGGQGGEAFF
J gene: TRBJ1-1
D gene: TRBD1
clone size: NA
V gene: TRBV9

CDR3 DNA: TGTGCCAGCAGTAGGACAGGGCGCAACACTGAAGCTTTCTTT
CDR3 protein: CASSRTGRNTEAFF
J gene: TRBJ1-1
D gene: TRBD1
clone size: NA
V gene: TRBV2

CDR3 DNA: TGTGCCAGCAGCTTAGAGAGGGCCCCCTCTTCGACCCAGTACTTC
CDR3 protein: CASSLERAPSSTQYF
J gene: TRBJ2-5
D gene: NA
clone size: many
V gene: TRBV11-2

CDR3 DNA: TGTGCCAGCAGCTTATGGGAGAACACCGGGGAGCTGTTTTTT
CDR3 protein: CASSLWENTGELFF
J gene: TRBJ2-2
D gene: NA
clone size: once
V gene: TRBV7-2

CDR3 DNA: TGTGCCAGCAGTTTAGATTCTAGCGGAAGCTCCTACGAGCAGTACTTC
CDR3 protein: CASSLDSSGSSYEQYF
J gene: TRBJ2-7
D gene: TRBD2
clone size: few
V gene: TRBV27

CDR3 DNA: TGCGCCAGCAGCTTGGCCTTGAGTCTGGAGCAGTTCTTC
CDR3 protein: CASSLALSLEQFF
J gene: TRBJ2-1
D gene: NA
clone size: few
V gene: TRBV5-1

CDR3 DNA: TGTGCCAGCAGCCCACAAACGGATGCTAACTATGGCTACACCTTC
CDR3 protein: CASSPQTDANYGYTF
J gene: TRBJ1-2
D gene: NA
clone size: NA
V gene: TRBV7-6

CDR3 DNA: TGTGCCAGCAGCGCGGGACAGGGGGCGAGGACCCAGTACTTC
CDR3 protein: CASSAGQGARTQYF
J gene: TRBJ2-5
D gene: TRBD1
clone size: NA
V gene: TRBV5-6

CDR3 DNA: TGCGCCAGCAGCTCTTTTGGGAGCGGGAGACCTGGGGAGCTGTTTTTT
CDR3 protein: CASSSFGSGRPGELFF
J gene: TRBJ2-2
D gene: TRBD2
clone size: few
V gene: TRBV5-1

CDR3 DNA: TGTGCCAGCAGCCAAGCCGGGGCGGCCACCGGGGAGCTGTTTTTT
CDR3 protein: CASSQAGAATGELFF
J gene: TRBJ2-2
D gene: NA
clone size: NA
V gene: TRBV14

CDR3 DNA: TGCGCCAGCAGCTTGGCACTAGCGGGAGTAGGCGAGCAGTACTTC
CDR3 protein: CASSLALAGVGEQYF
J gene: TRBJ2-7
D gene: TRBD2
clone size: NA
V gene: TRBV5-1